The 5 T cell receptor beta chains below come from one sample, sequenced in a study of cytomegalovirus exposure and HLA in healthy donors. Primers: 60 Vbeta forward and 13 Jbeta reverse. Method: immunoSEQ multiplex PCR; TCRdb's copy keeps in-frame clones and lacks some. The sample shows some 74,000 clones, around 80% of them seen only once. Sequenced input: PBMCs. Receptor source: a male donor in good health and CMV-seronegative.

V and J are TRBV19 and TRBJ1-2; D is ambiguous. This CDR3 region has 15 residues. Trimming took off 5 bases at V and 0 bases at J, with 13 bases between the two ends. CDR1 and CDR2 (germline): LNHDA, SQIVND (reference sequence). In DNA form, the CDR3 reads TGTGCCAGTAGTTTAAGACGGGTAGCTAACTATGGCTACACCTTC. Translated: CASSLRRVANYGYTF.

The rearrangement joins TRBV6-5 to TRBJ2-1; 9 nucleotides match TRBD1. This CDR3 has 12 residues. Germline V gene data show CDR1 as MNHEY and CDR2 as SVGAGI. V lost 6 bases and J lost 9; bases outside the gene matches: 3. CDR3 in amino acids: CASSRTGVEQFF. Here the CDR3 DNA reads TGTGCCAGCAGCCGGACAGGGGTTGAGCAGTTCTTC.

This clone was seen a handful of times. This chain joins TRBV5-1 and TRBJ1-1; a possible D gene is TRBD1 (5 bases). The CDR3 is 15 residues long. Germline V lookup: CDR1 SGHRS, CDR2 YFSETQ. V lost 0 bases and J lost 1, with 10 bases in between. This CDR3 is CASSLAARANTEAFF. CDR3 DNA: TGCGCCAGCAGCTTGGCGGCCAGGGCGAACACTGAAGCTTTCTTT. The full variable domain, in which reference TRBV5-1 and TRBJ1-1 provide the parts outside the CDR3, is KAGVTQTPRYLIKTRGQQVTLSCSPISGHRSVSWYQQTPGQGLQFLFEYFSETQRNKGNFPGRFSGRQFSNSRSEMNVSTLELGDSALYLCASSLAARANTEAFFGQGTRLTVV.

This clone was recorded once. V gene TRBV6-5 combines with J gene TRBJ2-1, with D hard to call. CDR3 length equals 13 residues. V dropped 6 bases and J dropped 5 bases, with 11 bases sitting between them. Germline V gene sequence: CDR1 MNHEY, CDR2 SVGAGI. The DNA for the CDR3 is TGTGCCAGCAGCCGCGGATATAACAATGAGCAGTTCTTC. Its translation is CASSRGYNNEQFF.

The genes are TRBV27 and TRBJ2-5, with 10 bases aligning to TRBD1. The J call is uncertain, as TRBJ2-7 better fits the DNA end. The CDR3 is 15 amino acids. The germline CDR1 and CDR2 sequences are MNHEY and SMNVEV (reference sequence). Here the CDR3 reads CASLLTWDRGGEQYF. For the CDR3, the DNA is TGTGCCTCGCTCCTGACTTGGGACAGGGGTGGCGAGCAGTACTTC.